These 16 T cell receptor beta chains were all obtained from the same sample, sequenced in a study of cytomegalovirus exposure and HLA in healthy donors. Researchers ran the PCR with 60 Vbeta and 13 Jbeta primers. The method was immunoSEQ multiplex PCR; TCRdb's version includes in-frame clones alone and lacks a portion of them. The sample consists of 76,000 or so clones, roughly two thirds of them appearing once. The material sequenced was PBMCs. The receptors shown here come from a woman aged 40 to 55 in good health and CMV-seropositive.

V is TRBV6-1 and J is TRBJ2-3, with TRBD1 matching over 7 bases. This CDR3 has 15 amino acids. V gave up 4 bases and J gave up 0 bases; unmatched junction bases: 4. Germline assignment: CDR1 MNHNS and CDR2 SASEGT. CDR3 nucleotide sequence: TGTGCCAGCAGTGTACAGGGGCCCAGCACAGATACGCAGTATTTT. Its protein is CASSVQGPSTDTQYF.

The chain carries TRBV25-1 and TRBJ2-2; D is unclear. This CDR3 region has 11 residues. Trimming left V 7 bases short and J 5 bases short, with 5 bases between. CDR1 and CDR2 from the germline V gene are MGHDK and SYGVNS. For the CDR3, the DNA is TGTGCCAGCACCCTAACCGGGGAGCTGTTTTTT. It encodes CASTLTGELFF.

The table lists this clone with a count of one. The chain links TRBV2 to TRBJ1-6; no reliable D call. Trimming cost V 3 bases and J 10 bases, with 13 bases left between them. Germline CDR1 and CDR2: SNHLY and FYNNEI. The CDR3 extends over 14 amino acids. CDR3 residues: CASSELRRESPLHF. The CDR3 nucleotides read TGTGCCAGCAGTGAGTTGCGGAGAGAGTCACCCCTCCACTTT.

On this clone: This likely comes from a read error, as the CDR3 has no conserved phenylalanine or tryptophan at its end. This chain links TRBV7-2 with TRBJ1-2; D remains unclear. The CDR3 is 12 amino acids. V lost 4 bases and J 3 bases, leaving 6 bases between the germline ends. Germline V gene data show CDR1 as SGHTA and CDR2 as FQGNSA. CDR3 protein: CASSSNYYGYTL. The CDR3 nucleotides are TGTGCCAGCAGCTCGAACTACTATGGCTACACCCTC.

This clone appeared a few times. The chain links TRBV6-4 to TRBJ2-1; 9 nucleotides line up with TRBD2. Looked up from germline, CDR1 is MRHNA and CDR2 is SNTAGT. This CDR3 comprises 16 residues. The V gene end was trimmed by 6 bases and the J gene end by 6 bases; junction bases not matched to a gene: 12. The CDR3 reads CASSLGSGSISNEQFF. The CDR3 DNA reads TGTGCCAGCAGCCTTGGTAGCGGGAGTATCAGCAATGAGCAGTTCTTC.

This clone was counted a few times. The V and J genes are TRBV30 and TRBJ1-1; perhaps TRBD1 as D (5 bases). The CDR3 sequence is 12 residues long. V dropped 2 bases and J dropped 6 bases, with 10 bases sitting between them. The germline CDR1 and CDR2 sequences are GTSNPN and SVGIG (reference sequence). CDR3 nucleotides: TGTGCCTGGAGTCTTAGGGGATCTGAAGCTTTCTTT. Its translation: CAWSLRGSEAFF.

The V call is TRBV7-9, the J call TRBJ1-2, with 10 bases identical to TRBD1. This CDR3 is 16 amino acids long. Trimming at V came to 4 bases and at J to 3 bases, leaving 8 bases not matched to a gene. Germline loops: CDR1 SEHNR, CDR2 FQNEAQ (reference sequence). In nucleotides, the CDR3 is TGTGCCAGCAGCTCGCCCGGGACAGGGGTTGACTATGGCTACACCTTC. Amino acid sequence: CASSSPGTGVDYGYTF. Full variable domain (rest looked up from reference TRBV7-9 and TRBJ1-2): DTGVSQNPRHKITKRGQNVTFRCDPISEHNRLYWYRQTLGQGPEFLTYFQNEAQLEKSRLLSDRFSAERPKGSFSTLEIQRTEQGDSAMYLCASSSPGTGVDYGYTFGSGTRLTVV.

The rearrangement uses TRBV4-3 and TRBJ2-2; no firm D call. Germline CDR1 and CDR2: LGHNA and YSLEER. CDR3 length equals 15 residues. V lost 0 bases and J lost 4, with 9 bases in between. This chain's CDR3 is CASSQDMGFTGELFF. The CDR3 bases are TGCGCCAGCAGCCAAGATATGGGCTTCACCGGGGAGCTGTTTTTT.

The V call is TRBV5-8, the J call TRBJ2-3, with D perhaps matching TRBD2 (6 bases). The germline gives CDR1 SGHTS, CDR2 YDEGEE. Deletions cut 4 bases from V and 2 bases from J, with 14 bases between. The CDR3 spans 15 residues. The CDR3 here is CASSPTGGPTDTQYF. The CDR3 bases are TGTGCCAGCAGCCCAACCGGGGGACCCACAGATACGCAGTATTTT. Drawing the rest from reference TRBV5-8 and TRBJ2-3, the complete variable domain is EAGVTQSPTHLIKTRGQQATLRCSPISGHTSVYWYQQALGLGLQFLLWYDEGEERNRGNFPPRFSGRQFPNYSSELNVNALELEDSALYLCASSPTGGPTDTQYFGPGTRLTVL.

The chain employs TRBV29-1 and TRBJ1-1; TRBD1 might be the D (5 bases). Trimming pared 2 bases from V and 11 bases from J, leaving 12 bases between. CDR1 is SQVTM, CDR2 ANQGSEA, per germline. This CDR3 has 11 residues. The CDR3 region has the DNA TGCAGCGTTGAACGTGGGACTCTGGCTTTCTTT. This codes for CSVERGTLAFF.

The genes are TRBV9 and TRBJ1-1, with D perhaps TRBD1 (6 bases). This CDR3 has 15 amino acids. Germline CDR1 SGDLS, CDR2 YYNGEE. Trimming removed 4 bases from V and 1 base from J, with 14 bases in between. The CDR3 DNA is TGTGCCAGCAGCCTTGTGACAGGAGCGAACACTGAAGCTTTCTTT. It is translated as CASSLVTGANTEAFF.

V gene TRBV7-3 combines with J gene TRBJ2-7, with a tentative D call TRBD1 (6 bases). V was trimmed by 4 bases and J by 5 bases, leaving 15 bases between them. Per germline, CDR1 SGHTA and CDR2 FQGTGA. The CDR3 has 14 amino acids. CDR3 protein: CASSSNRRTDEQYF. The CDR3 DNA sequence: TGTGCCAGCAGCTCCAACCGCCGGACAGACGAGCAGTACTTC.

This chain connects TRBV4-1 to TRBJ2-4; 13 bases line up with TRBD2. The CDR3 runs 15 residues. The germline gives CDR1 MGHRA, CDR2 YSYEKL. With V trimmed by 5 bases and J by 9 bases, 7 bases remained unmatched. The chain's CDR3 is CASSFGLAGEGIQYF. The CDR3 nucleotides read TGCGCCAGCAGCTTCGGACTAGCGGGAGAGGGCATTCAGTACTTC.

V usage is TRBV5-1 and J usage is TRBJ1-3; D unclear. Trimming shortened V by 0 bases and J by 11 bases, and 12 bases separated the two germline ends. This CDR3 comprises 13 residues. Germline loops: CDR1 SGHRS, CDR2 YFSETQ. The CDR3 DNA follows: TGCGCCAGCAGCTTGGACGCGGTGGGAGCCATATATTTT. Amino acid sequence: CASSLDAVGAIYF. Full variable domain (remainder filled in from reference TRBV5-1 and TRBJ1-3): KAGVTQTPRYLIKTRGQQVTLSCSPISGHRSVSWYQQTPGQGLQFLFEYFSETQRNKGNFPGRFSGRQFSNSRSEMNVSTLELGDSALYLCASSLDAVGAIYFGEGSWLTVV.

V usage is TRBV7-8 and J usage is TRBJ1-6; D is uncertain. Trimming took off 4 bases at V and 10 bases at J, with 14 bases between the two ends. CDR3 length: 14 residues. Germline-derived CDR1 and CDR2 are SGHVS and FQNEAQ. CDR3 in amino acids: CASSYLGGESPLHF. In DNA form, the CDR3 reads TGTGCCAGCAGCTACCTCGGAGGAGAATCACCCCTCCACTTT.

This clone was seen a few times. The gene calls are TRBV28 and TRBJ2-3, with a possible D match to TRBD1 (6 bases). The CDR3 covers 18 residues. Germline V gene data show CDR1 as MDHEN and CDR2 as SYDVKM. With 6 bases removed from V and 8 bases from J, the gap between germline ends came to 30 bases. CDR3 in amino acids: CASSQTGIALVGWGTQYF. The CDR3 DNA reads as TGTGCCAGCAGCCAAACAGGGATCGCACTTGTGGGCTGGGGTACGCAGTATTTT.